Presented here are 2 T cell receptor beta chains from one specimen sequenced in a study of control samples from healthy donors and cancer patients. Assay used: immunoSEQ multiplex PCR; TCRdb lists only in-frame clones, some missing. The clone table shows approximately 190,000 clones, with the ten largest holding around 2%. The sample consisted of blood. The receptors here all came from a woman aged 30 to 39 in good health.

The chain combines TRBV5-5 with TRBJ2-6; D gene unclear. The germline V and J ends were trimmed by 1 base and 0 bases, with 2 bases remaining between them. The germline V gene encodes CDR1 SGHKS and CDR2 YYEKEE (reference sequence). The CDR3 has 14 amino acids. CDR3: CASSLHSGANVLTF. CDR3 nucleotides: TGTGCCAGCAGCTTGCACTCTGGGGCCAACGTCCTGACTTTC.

Comments on this clone: At one of its ends the junction is not consistent with the germline gene, which may arise from a read error. The chain combines TRBV6-1 with TRBJ2-7; D is possibly TRBD1 or TRBD2 (5 bases each). Germline V lookup: CDR1 MNHNS, CDR2 SASEGT. This CDR3 has 17 residues. This CDR3 reads CASSKALGPGESYEQYF. The DNA of the CDR3 is TGTGCCAGCAGTAAAGCCCTGGGACCAGGAGAATCCTACGAGCAGTACTTC.